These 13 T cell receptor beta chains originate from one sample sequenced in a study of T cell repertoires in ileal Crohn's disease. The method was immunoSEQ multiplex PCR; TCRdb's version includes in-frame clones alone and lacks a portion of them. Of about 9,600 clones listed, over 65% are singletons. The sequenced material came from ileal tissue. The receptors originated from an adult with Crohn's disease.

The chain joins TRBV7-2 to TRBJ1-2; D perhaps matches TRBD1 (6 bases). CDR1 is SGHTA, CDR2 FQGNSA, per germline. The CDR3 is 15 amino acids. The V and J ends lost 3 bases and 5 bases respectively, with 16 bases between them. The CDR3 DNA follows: TGTGCCAGCAGCTTGGCGGGGGCTACTGGGTATGGCTACACCTTC. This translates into CASSLAGATGYGYTF.

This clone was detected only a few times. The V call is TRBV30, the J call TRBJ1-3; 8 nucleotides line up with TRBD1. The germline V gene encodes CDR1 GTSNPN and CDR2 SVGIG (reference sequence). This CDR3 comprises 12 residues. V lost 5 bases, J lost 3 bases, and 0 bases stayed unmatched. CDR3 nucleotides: TGTGCCTGGGACAGGGGTGGAAACACCATATATTTT. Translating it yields CAWDRGGNTIYF.

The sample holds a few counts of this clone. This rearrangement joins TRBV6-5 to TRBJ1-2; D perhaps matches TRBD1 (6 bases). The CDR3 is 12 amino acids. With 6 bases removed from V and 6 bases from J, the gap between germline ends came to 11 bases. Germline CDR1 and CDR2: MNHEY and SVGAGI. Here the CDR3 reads CASRFQGHGYTF. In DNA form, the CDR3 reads TGTGCCAGCAGATTCCAGGGGCATGGCTACACCTTC.

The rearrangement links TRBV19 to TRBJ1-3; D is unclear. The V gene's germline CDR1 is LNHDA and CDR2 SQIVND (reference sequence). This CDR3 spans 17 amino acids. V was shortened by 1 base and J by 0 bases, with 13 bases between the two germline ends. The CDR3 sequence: CASSIALADTSGNTIYF. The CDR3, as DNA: TGTGCCAGTAGTATAGCGTTGGCAGATACCTCTGGAAACACCATATATTTT. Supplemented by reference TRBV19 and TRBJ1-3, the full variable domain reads DGGITQSPKYLFRKEGQNVTLSCEQNLNHDAMYWYRQDPGQGLRLIYYSQIVNDFQKGDIAEGYSVSREKKESFPLTVTSAQKNPTAFYLCASSIALADTSGNTIYFGEGSWLTVV.

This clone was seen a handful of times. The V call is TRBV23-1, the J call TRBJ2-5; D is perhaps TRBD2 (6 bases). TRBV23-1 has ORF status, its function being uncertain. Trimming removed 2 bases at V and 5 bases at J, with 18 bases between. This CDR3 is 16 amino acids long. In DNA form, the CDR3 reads TGCGCCAGCAGTCAACGCAGCGGAGGGGCCCGGGAGACCCAGTACTTC. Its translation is CASSQRSGGARETQYF.

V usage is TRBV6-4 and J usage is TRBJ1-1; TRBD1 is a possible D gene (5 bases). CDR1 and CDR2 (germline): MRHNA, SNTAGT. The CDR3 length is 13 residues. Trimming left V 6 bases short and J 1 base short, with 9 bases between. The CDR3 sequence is CASSAQGNTEAFF. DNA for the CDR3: TGTGCCAGCAGCGCCCAGGGGAACACTGAAGCTTTCTTT.

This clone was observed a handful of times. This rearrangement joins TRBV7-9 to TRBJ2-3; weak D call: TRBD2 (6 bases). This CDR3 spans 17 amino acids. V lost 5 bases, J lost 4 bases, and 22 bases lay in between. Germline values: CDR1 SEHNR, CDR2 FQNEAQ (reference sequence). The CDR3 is CASSLTDSGVPADTQYF. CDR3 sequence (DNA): TGTGCCAGCAGCCTAACGGATTCGGGAGTACCGGCAGATACGCAGTATTTT. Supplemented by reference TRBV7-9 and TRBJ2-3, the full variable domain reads DTGVSQNPRHKITKRGQNVTFRCDPISEHNRLYWYRQTLGQGPEFLTYFQNEAQLEKSRLLSDRFSAERPKGSFSTLEIQRTEQGDSAMYLCASSLTDSGVPADTQYFGPGTRLTVL.

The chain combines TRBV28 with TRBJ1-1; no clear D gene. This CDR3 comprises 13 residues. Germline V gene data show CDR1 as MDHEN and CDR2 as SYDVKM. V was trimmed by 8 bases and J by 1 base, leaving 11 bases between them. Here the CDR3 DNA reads TGTGCCAGCCTAGACGGCGAGAACACTGAAGCTTTCTTT. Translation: CASLDGENTEAFF. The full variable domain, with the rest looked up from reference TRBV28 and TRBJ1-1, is DVKVTQSSRYLVKRTGEKVFLECVQDMDHENMFWYRQDPGLGLRLIYFSYDVKMKEKGDIPEGYSVSREKKERFSLILESASTNQTSMYLCASLDGENTEAFFGQGTRLTVV.

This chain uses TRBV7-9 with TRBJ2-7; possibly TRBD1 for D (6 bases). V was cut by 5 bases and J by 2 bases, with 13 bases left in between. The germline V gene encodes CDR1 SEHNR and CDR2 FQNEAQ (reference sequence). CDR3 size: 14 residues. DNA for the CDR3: TGTGCCAGCAGCGACCGACAGGACACCTACGAGCAGTACTTC. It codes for CASSDRQDTYEQYF.

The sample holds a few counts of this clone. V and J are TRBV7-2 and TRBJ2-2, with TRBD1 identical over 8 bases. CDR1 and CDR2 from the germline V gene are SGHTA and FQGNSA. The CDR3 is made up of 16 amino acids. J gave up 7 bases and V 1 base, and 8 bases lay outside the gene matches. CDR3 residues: CASSLVGSGGDGELFF. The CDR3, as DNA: TGTGCCAGCAGCTTAGTTGGTTCAGGGGGCGACGGGGAGCTGTTTTTT. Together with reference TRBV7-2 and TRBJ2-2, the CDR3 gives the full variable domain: GAGVSQSPSNKVTEKGKDVELRCDPISGHTALYWYRQSLGQGLEFLIYFQGNSAPDKSGLPSDRFSAERTGGSVSTLTIQRTQQEDSAVYLCASSLVGSGGDGELFFGEGSRLTVL.

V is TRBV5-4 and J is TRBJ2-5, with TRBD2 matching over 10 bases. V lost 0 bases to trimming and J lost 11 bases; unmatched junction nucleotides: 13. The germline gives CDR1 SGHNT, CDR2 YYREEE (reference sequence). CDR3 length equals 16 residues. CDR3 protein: CASSLDGAGGPREQYF. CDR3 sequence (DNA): TGTGCCAGCAGCTTGGACGGAGCGGGAGGGCCGCGGGAGCAGTACTTC.

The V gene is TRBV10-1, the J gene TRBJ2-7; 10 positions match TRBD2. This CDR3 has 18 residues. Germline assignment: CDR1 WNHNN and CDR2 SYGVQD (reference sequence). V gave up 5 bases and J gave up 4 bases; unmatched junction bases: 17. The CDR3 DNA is TGCGCCAGCAGTCCCTCCTGTTTGACTAGCGGGCGAGAATACGAGCAGTACTTC. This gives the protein CASSPSCLTSGREYEQYF.

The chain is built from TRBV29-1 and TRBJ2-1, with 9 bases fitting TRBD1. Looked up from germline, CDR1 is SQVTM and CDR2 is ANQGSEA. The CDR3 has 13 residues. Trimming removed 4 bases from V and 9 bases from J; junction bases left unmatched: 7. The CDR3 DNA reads TGCAGCGTTGGGAGGGACAGGGCTGGTGAGCAGTTCTTC. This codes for CSVGRDRAGEQFF.